This note documents a single T cell receptor beta chain sequence. Libraries were prepared by immunoSEQ multiplex PCR; TCRdb keeps only in-frame clonotypes and omits some of them. The sample shows about 80,000 clones, around 92% of them seen only once. The sample is drawn from a study of control samples from healthy donors and cancer patients. The sample comprised blood. The receptor was derived from a man aged 50 or older in good health.

CDR3 DNA: TGTGCCAGCAGTGAAGTGGGACAGGGCTACAATGAGCAGTTCTTC. Amino acids: CASSEVGQGYNEQFF. The chain recombines TRBV2 with TRBJ2-1; 9 positions agree with TRBD1. With V trimmed by 1 base and J by 3 bases, 1 base remained unmatched. The CDR3 is made up of 15 amino acids. Germline CDR1 reads SNHLY; CDR2 reads FYNNEI.